The T cell receptor (beta chain) under discussion was sequenced for a study of blood T cell repertoires in COVID-19. Across the whole study: The origin of the acute and convalescent COVID-19 samples was the United States, Italy and Spain. PBMCs, B-cell-depleted T cells, or T cells were the source of the cDNA or gDNA that made up the material.

Germline CDR1 reads KGHSH; CDR2 reads LQKENI. The CDR3 covers 15 residues. The germline V and J ends were trimmed by 4 bases and 3 bases, with 14 bases remaining between them. In the original analysis: Quantification of nucleated cells was approximated via reference gene primer amplification. Data came from immunoSEQ multiplex PCR; TCRdb stores just in-frame clones and leaves some out. V, J and clone size were drawn from that table, and D and trimming were deduced from the DNA. The table shows a few hundred thousand clones, with roughly 85% occurring only once. V and J are TRBV18 and TRBJ2-3, with a possible D match to TRBD2 (6 bases). The sequenced material came from peripheral blood. This TCR derives from a human donor in a cohort sampled during active COVID-19. The CDR3 protein is CASSQGLSGTDTQYF. CDR3 in DNA: TGTGCCAGCTCACAAGGCCTTAGCGGAACAGATACGCAGTATTTT.